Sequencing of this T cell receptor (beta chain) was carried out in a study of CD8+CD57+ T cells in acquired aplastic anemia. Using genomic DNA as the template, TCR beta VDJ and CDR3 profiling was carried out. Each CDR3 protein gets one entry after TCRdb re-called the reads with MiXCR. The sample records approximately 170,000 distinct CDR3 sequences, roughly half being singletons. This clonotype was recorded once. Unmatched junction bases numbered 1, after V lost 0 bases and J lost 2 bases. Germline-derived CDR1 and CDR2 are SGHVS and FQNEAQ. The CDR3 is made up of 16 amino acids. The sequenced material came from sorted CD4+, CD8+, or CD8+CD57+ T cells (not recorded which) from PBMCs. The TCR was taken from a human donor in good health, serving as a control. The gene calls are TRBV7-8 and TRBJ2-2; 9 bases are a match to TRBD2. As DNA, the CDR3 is TGTGCCAGCAGCTTAGCGCTAGCGGGAAACACCGGGGAGCTGTTTTTT. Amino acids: CASSLALAGNTGELFF.